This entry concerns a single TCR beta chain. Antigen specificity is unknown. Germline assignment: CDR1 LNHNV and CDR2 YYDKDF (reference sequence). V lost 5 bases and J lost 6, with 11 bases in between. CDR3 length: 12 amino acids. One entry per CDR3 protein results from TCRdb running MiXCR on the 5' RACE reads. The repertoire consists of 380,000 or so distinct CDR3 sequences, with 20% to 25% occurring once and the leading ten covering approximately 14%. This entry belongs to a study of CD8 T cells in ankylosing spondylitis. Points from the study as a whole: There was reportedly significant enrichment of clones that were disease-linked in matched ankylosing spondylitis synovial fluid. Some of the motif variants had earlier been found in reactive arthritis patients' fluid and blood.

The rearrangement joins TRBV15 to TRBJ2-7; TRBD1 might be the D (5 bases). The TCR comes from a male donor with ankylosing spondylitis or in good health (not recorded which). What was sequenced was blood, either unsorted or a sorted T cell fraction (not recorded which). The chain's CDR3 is CATSPDSTEQYF. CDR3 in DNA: TGTGCCACCAGCCCAGACAGTACCGAGCAGTACTTC.